This T cell receptor beta chain was captured in a study of T cells in Graves' hyperthyroidism and ophthalmopathy. Patients with ophthalmopathy all had a Clinical Activity Score of at least 3, a NOSPECS grade of at least 4 and duration under 3 months. TCR beta CDR3 sequences were amplified from RNA transcripts. The HTBI set primed first-round TCR CDR3 RT-PCR. TCRdb called the multiplex PCR reads again in MiXCR, with one record for every CDR3 protein. Altogether 250,000 to 300,000 distinct CDR3 sequences are present, 15% to 20% being singletons, with the ten largest covering over 45%. The CDR3 has 13 amino acids. Germline CDR1 PRHDT, CDR2 FYEKMQ (reference sequence). The V gene lost 11 bases and the J gene lost 2 bases, with 10 bases spanning the gap.

The sample comprised blood. The receptor comes from a woman aged 55-70 years with Graves' ophthalmopathy. The rearrangement links TRBV13 to TRBJ2-6; possible D gene TRBD2, 6 bases. The CDR3 sequence: CAGGEPGANVLTF. In DNA, the CDR3 is TGTGCCGGAGGGGAGCCTGGGGCCAACGTCCTGACTTTC.